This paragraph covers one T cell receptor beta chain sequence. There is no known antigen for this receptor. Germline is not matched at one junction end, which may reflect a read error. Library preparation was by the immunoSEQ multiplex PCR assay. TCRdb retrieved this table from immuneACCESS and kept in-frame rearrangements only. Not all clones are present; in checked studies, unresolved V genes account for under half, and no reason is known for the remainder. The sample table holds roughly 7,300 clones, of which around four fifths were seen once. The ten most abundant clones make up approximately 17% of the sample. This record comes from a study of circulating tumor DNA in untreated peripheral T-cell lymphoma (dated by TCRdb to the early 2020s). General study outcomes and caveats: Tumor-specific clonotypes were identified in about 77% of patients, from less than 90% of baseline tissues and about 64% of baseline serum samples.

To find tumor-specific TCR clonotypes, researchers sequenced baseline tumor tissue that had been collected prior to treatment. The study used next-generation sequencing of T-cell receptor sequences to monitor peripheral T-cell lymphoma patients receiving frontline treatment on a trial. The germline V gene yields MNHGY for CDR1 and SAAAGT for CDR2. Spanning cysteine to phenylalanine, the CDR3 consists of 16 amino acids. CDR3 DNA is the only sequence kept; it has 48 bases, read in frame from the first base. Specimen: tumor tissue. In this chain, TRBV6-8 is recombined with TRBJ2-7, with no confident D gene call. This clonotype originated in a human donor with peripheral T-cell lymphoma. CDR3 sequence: CASSYGPPPPTYEQYF. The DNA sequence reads TGTGCCAGCAGTTACGGACCACCCCCACCAACCTACGAGCARTACTTC.